This T cell receptor beta chain emerged from a study of technical replicates of blood from a few donors. Assay: immunoSEQ multiplex PCR; the TCRdb copy retains only in-frame clones and omits some. The sample comprises 55,000 to 65,000 clones, more than 95% of which are singletons, and about 0.19% rests with the top ten. Germline V gene lookup returns CDR1 SNHLY and CDR2 FYNNEI. Germline trimming cut 5 bases from V and 3 bases from J; bases unmatched to any gene: 7. The CDR3 extends over 15 amino acids. The chain links TRBV2 to TRBJ1-5; 7 positions agree with TRBD1. Sequences were obtained from T cells isolated from PBMCs. The receptor was derived from a human donor in good health. In DNA, the CDR3 is TGTGCCAGCAGTAGGAGACAGGGCAACAATCAGCCCCAGCATTTT. Its translation is CASSRRQGNNQPQHF.